These T cell receptor beta chains were read from a single sample in a study of beta chain features in type 1 diabetes. The assay was immunoSEQ multiplex PCR, and TCRdb's table has in-frame clones only and misses some. The table lists around 330,000 clones, 8% to 13% of them singletons. The sequenced material came from naive CD4+ T cells from blood. These receptors came from a woman in her thirties in good health. The CDR3 runs from the conserved cysteine through the conserved F or W. Each record gives: clone size, J gene, V gene, D gene, CDR3 DNA, CDR3 protein. The D gene is left open where the match is weak. Size tells how often a clone was seen (once, few, many) or the class of an expanded clone, and some rows leave it out.

few | TRBJ1-5 | TRBV5-1 | TRBD1 | TGCGCCAGCAGCTTAGGACAGGCCCAGCCCCAGCATTTT | CASSLGQAQPQHF
NA | TRBJ2-7 | TRBV7-3 | NA | TGTGCCAGCAGCTTACAGGGGGGTTACGAGCAGTACTTC | CASSLQGGYEQYF
NA | TRBJ2-5 | TRBV6-4 | TRBD1 | TGTGCCAGCAGTCCGACAGGGCAAGAGACCCAGTACTTC | CASSPTGQETQYF
NA | TRBJ2-2 | TRBV18 | TRBD2 | TGTGCCAGCTCACCATACGCTAGCGGGAACACCGGGGAGCTGTTTTTT | CASSPYASGNTGELFF
few | TRBJ2-7 | TRBV7-9 | TRBD1 | TGTGCCAGCAGCACGAGGGACAGGGGTTATGAGGAGCAGTACTTC | CASSTRDRGYEEQYF
NA | TRBJ2-5 | TRBV5-1 | TRBD2 | TGCGCCAGCAAGGGGACACTAGCGGGAGCGAGAGAGACCCAGTACTTC | CASKGTLAGARETQYF
NA | TRBJ2-7 | TRBV28 | NA | TGTGCCAGCAGTTTAGGAGGGACCTCACCCTACGAGCAGTACTTC | CASSLGGTSPYEQYF
NA | TRBJ1-2 | TRBV15 | NA | TGTGCCACCAGCAGAGATGGGCAGGTATACGGCTACACCTTC | CATSRDGQVYGYTF
few | TRBJ2-7 | TRBV30 | TRBD2 | TGTGCCTGGAGTCGGGGGGGGAAGGTCCACGAGCAGTACTTC | CAWSRGGKVHEQYF
few | TRBJ1-2 | TRBV28 | NA | TGTGCCAGCAGTCCGGGGGGGGTCCCTGGTGAAGGCTACACCTTC | CASSPGGVPGEGYTF
few | TRBJ2-7 | TRBV5-6 | TRBD2 | TGTGCCAGCAGCTTGTTAGCGGGAGCCGCCGGGCAGTACTTC | CASSLLAGAAGQYF
NA | TRBJ2-5 | TRBV7-2 | NA | TGTGCCAGCAGCAACGGACAGCAAGAGACCCAGTACTTC | CASSNGQQETQYF
NA | TRBJ2-1 | TRBV30 | NA | TGTGCCTGGACGCGGGGGCGAGGGGATGAGCAGTTCTTC | CAWTRGRGDEQFF
NA | TRBJ2-4 | TRBV25-1 | TRBD2 | TGTGCCAGCAGTGAATTAATAGCACTAGCGGGAGGCAAAAACATTCAGTACTTC | CASSELIALAGGKNIQYF
NA | TRBJ2-2 | TRBV7-3 | TRBD1 | TGTGCCAGCAGCCCCGGACAGGGGTTTACCGGGGAGCTGTTTTTT | CASSPGQGFTGELFF
NA | TRBJ2-7 | TRBV5-1 | NA | TGCGCCAGCAGCTACCGACAGGACCTGGACGAGCAGTACTTC | CASSYRQDLDEQYF
NA | TRBJ1-4 | TRBV30 | TRBD1 | TGTGCCTGGAGCTCCCCGGGACAGGGGGATGAAAAACTGTTTTTT | CAWSSPGQGDEKLFF
NA | TRBJ2-1 | TRBV14 | TRBD2 | TGTGCCAGCAGCCAAGAATGGGGGAGGGTTGATGAGCAGTTCTTC | CASSQEWGRVDEQFF
NA | TRBJ2-1 | TRBV18 | TRBD2 | TGTGCCAGCTCACCCTCTAGCGGGGGTGACAATGAGCAGTTCTTC | CASSPSSGGDNEQFF
few | TRBJ2-5 | TRBV28 | NA | TGTGCCAGCAGTCCAGACAGTATCCAAGAGACCCAGTACTTC | CASSPDSIQETQYF
NA | TRBJ1-1 | TRBV30 | NA | TGTGCCTGGAGTGGCGCGGGTGAAGCTTTCTTT | CAWSGAGEAFF
few | TRBJ2-3 | TRBV18 | TRBD1 | TGTGCCAGCTCAGTCAGTACTCCCGGGACAGGGACAGATACGCAGTATTTT | CASSVSTPGTGTDTQYF
NA | TRBJ2-5 | TRBV7-2 | NA | TGTGCCAGCAGCTTGAACGCGCAAGAGACCCAGTACTTC | CASSLNAQETQYF
NA | TRBJ2-1 | TRBV7-3 | TRBD2 | TGTGCCAGCAGCTTAACTAGCGGGTACAATGAGCAGTTCTTC | CASSLTSGYNEQFF
NA | TRBJ2-1 | TRBV28 | TRBD1 | TGTGCCAGCAGTTTCCTAACGGGGACAGGGGACAATGAGCAGTTCTTC | CASSFLTGTGDNEQFF
NA | TRBJ2-7 | TRBV10-3 | TRBD2 | TGTGCCACTGGGGGGGGATACGAGCAGTACTTC | CATGGGYEQYF
few | TRBJ2-7 | TRBV27 | NA | TGTGCCAGCAGCCCCAGCGGAGACCCCTACGAGCAGTACTTC | CASSPSGDPYEQYF
few | TRBJ2-5 | TRBV4-2 | TRBD2 | TGTGCCAGCAGCCTAGGACTAGCCGATCTCCAAGAGACCCAGTACTTC | CASSLGLADLQETQYF
few | TRBJ2-2 | TRBV27 | NA | TGTGCCAGCAGCCCGTTTGGCGGCGGGGAGCTGTTTTTT | CASSPFGGGELFF
NA | TRBJ2-3 | TRBV29-1 | TRBD2 | TGCAGCGCTAATTTAGCGGGAGGGATGGGGTACGCAGATACGCAGTATTTT | CSANLAGGMGYADTQYF
few | TRBJ2-7 | TRBV18 | TRBD2 | TGTGCCAGCTCACCCGGGACTAGTAACCTTGAGCAGTACTTC | CASSPGTSNLEQYF
NA | TRBJ1-1 | TRBV7-2 | NA | TGTGCCAGCAGCTTAGAGGGCGGCGCGGGCGCCAAGGAAGCTTTCTTT | CASSLEGGAGAKEAFF
NA | TRBJ2-1 | TRBV30 | NA | TGTGCCTGGACATCCGGGAGTCGGTACAATGAGCAGTTCTTC | CAWTSGSRYNEQFF
NA | TRBJ1-2 | TRBV28 | NA | TGTGCCAGCAGGGAGTTCCATAACTATGGCTACACCTTC | CASREFHNYGYTF
NA | TRBJ2-7 | TRBV6-5 | NA | TGTGCCAGCAGTTACTCCCGGGAGCAGTACTTC | CASSYSREQYF
few | TRBJ2-1 | TRBV23-1 | TRBD1 | TGCGCCAGCAGTCAGTCCCGGACAGGCGACAATGAGCAGTTCTTC | CASSQSRTGDNEQFF
few | TRBJ2-5 | TRBV7-2 | TRBD2 | TGTGCCAGCAGCTTAGTGGCTAGCGGACAAGAGACCCAGTACTTC | CASSLVASGQETQYF
NA | TRBJ2-5 | TRBV7-2 | TRBD1 | TGTGCCAGCAGCTTAGCTCGAGACAGGGGGAATCAAGAGACCCAGTACTTC | CASSLARDRGNQETQYF
NA | TRBJ1-5 | TRBV28 | TRBD1 | TGTGCCAGCAGTTTGGCAGGGGGCCTCGATCAGCCCCAGCATTTT | CASSLAGGLDQPQHF
NA | TRBJ2-1 | TRBV7-8 | NA | TGTGCCAGCAGTGGGTTGAAAGGGGGATTCGGCGAGCAGTTCTTC | CASSGLKGGFGEQFF
NA | TRBJ2-7 | TRBV10-3 | NA | TGTGCCACACGAACAGCTTCCGAGCAGTACTTC | CATRTASEQYF
NA | TRBJ1-1 | TRBV18 | TRBD1 | TGTGCCAGCTCAATGACAGGGGTCCCGGACACTGAAGCTTTCTTT | CASSMTGVPDTEAFF
few | TRBJ1-1 | TRBV4-3 | NA | TGCGCCAGCAGCCAAGCCCGGGAGATGAACACTGAAGCTTTCTTT | CASSQAREMNTEAFF
few | TRBJ2-7 | TRBV18 | NA | TGTGCCAGCTCACCACCCACTTCCTACGAGCAGTACTTC | CASSPPTSYEQYF
NA | TRBJ2-7 | TRBV19 | TRBD2 | TGTGCCTCCAGTAGGACTGGACTAGCGAACGAGCAGTACTTC | CASSRTGLANEQYF